These T cell receptor beta chains were read from a single sample in a study of T cell repertoires in cytomegalovirus infection. Using its own MiXCR run on the reads, TCRdb lists one record per CDR3 protein. The sample shows 560,000 or so distinct CDR3 sequences, more than 15% of them seen only once. What was sequenced was CD8+ T cells from PBMCs. The receptor source for this set is a human donor in good health (CMV status not recorded). Some clones in this sample may be carry-over from other donors' samples. CDR3s include the opening cysteine and the closing phenylalanine or tryptophan. The D gene is left open where the match is weak. Expanded clones are given a class, and other clones once, few, many or no size at all.

-,TRBJ2-7,TRBV18,TRBD1,18,CASSPLGSGQGSSYEQYF,TGTGCCAGCTCACCCCTGGGATCCGGACAGGGGAGCTCCTACGAGCAGTACTTC
few,TRBJ2-7,TRBV27,-,14,CASKSLVGLYEQYF,TGTGCCAGCAAATCCCTAGTTGGGCTCTACGAGCAGTACTTC
-,TRBJ2-1,TRBV6-4,TRBD1,14,CASSDSGQGGEQFF,TGTGCCAGCAGTGATTCTGGACAGGGTGGTGAGCAGTTCTTC
few,TRBJ1-2,TRBV29-1,TRBD1,12,CSVATGNYGYTF,TGCAGCGTTGCGACAGGGAACTATGGCTACACCTTC
few,TRBJ2-7,TRBV27,-,16,CASSPQGRGQVSEQYF,TGTGCCAGCAGTCCCCAGGGGAGGGGCCAGGTTAGCGAGCAGTACTTC
many,TRBJ1-1,TRBV10-3,-,14,CAVLGAGLNTEAFF,TGTGCCGTATTAGGCGCCGGGCTTAACACTGAAGCTTTCTTT
-,TRBJ2-4,TRBV7-9,-,19,CASTSPRETEKGAKNIQYF,TGTGCCAGCACCTCTCCTCGAGAGACCGAGAAGGGGGCCAAAAACATTCAGTACTTC
many,TRBJ2-7,TRBV29-1,-,13,CSVEAANAYEQYF,TGCAGCGTTGAGGCGGCCAATGCCTACGAGCAGTACTTC
many,TRBJ1-1,TRBV27,-,14,CASSWGKGDTEAFF,TGTGCCAGCAGTTGGGGAAAGGGGGACACTGAAGCTTTCTTT
once,TRBJ2-1,TRBV29-1,-,13,CSAFPGHINEQFF,TGCAGCGCTTTCCCAGGACACATCAATGAGCAGTTCTTC
many,TRBJ2-3,TRBV11-2,-,15,CASRGQTTSTDTQYF,TGTGCCAGCAGAGGACAAACTACTAGCACAGATACGCAGTATTTT